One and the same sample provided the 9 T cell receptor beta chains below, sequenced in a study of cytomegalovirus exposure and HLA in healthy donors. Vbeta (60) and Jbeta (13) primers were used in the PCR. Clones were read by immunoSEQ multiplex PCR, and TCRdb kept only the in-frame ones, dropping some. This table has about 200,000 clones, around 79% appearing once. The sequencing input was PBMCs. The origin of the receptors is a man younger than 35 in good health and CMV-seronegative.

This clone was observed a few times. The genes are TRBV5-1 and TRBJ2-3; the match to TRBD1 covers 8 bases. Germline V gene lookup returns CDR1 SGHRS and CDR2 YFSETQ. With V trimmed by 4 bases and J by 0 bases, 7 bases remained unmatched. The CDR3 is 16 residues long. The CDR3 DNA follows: TGCGCCAGCAGCATCACCGGACAGGGAAGCACAGATACGCAGTATTTT. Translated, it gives CASSITGQGSTDTQYF.

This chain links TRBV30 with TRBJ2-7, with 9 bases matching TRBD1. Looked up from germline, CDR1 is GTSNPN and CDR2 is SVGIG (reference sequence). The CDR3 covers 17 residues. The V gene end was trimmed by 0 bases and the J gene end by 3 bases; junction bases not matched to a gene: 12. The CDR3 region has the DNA TGTGCCTGGAGTGTACTCCCAGGACAGGGGCCTTTCTACGAGCAGTACTTC. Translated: CAWSVLPGQGPFYEQYF.

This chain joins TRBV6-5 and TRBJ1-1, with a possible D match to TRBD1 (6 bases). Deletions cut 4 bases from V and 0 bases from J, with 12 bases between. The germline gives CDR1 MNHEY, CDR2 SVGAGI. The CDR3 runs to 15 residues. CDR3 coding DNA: TGTGCCAGCAGTTCCCCCAGGACAGTGAACACTGAAGCTTTCTTT. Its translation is CASSSPRTVNTEAFF.

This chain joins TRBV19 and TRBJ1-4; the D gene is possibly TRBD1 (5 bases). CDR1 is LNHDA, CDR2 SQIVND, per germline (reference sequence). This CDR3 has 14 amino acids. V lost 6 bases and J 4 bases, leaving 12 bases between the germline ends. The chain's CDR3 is CASRPGGDNEKLFF. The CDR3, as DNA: TGTGCCAGTAGGCCGGGGGGAGATAATGAAAAACTGTTTTTT.

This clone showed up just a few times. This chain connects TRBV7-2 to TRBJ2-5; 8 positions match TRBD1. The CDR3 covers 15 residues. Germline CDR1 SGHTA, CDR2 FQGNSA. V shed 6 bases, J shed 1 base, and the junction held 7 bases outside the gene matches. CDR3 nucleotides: TGTGCCAGCAGTTCTGGGGACAGGCCCCAAGAGACCCAGTACTTC. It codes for CASSSGDRPQETQYF. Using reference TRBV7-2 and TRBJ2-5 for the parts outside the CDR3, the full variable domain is GAGVSQSPSNKVTEKGKDVELRCDPISGHTALYWYRQSLGQGLEFLIYFQGNSAPDKSGLPSDRFSAERTGGSVSTLTIQRTQQEDSAVYLCASSSGDRPQETQYFGPGTRLLVL.

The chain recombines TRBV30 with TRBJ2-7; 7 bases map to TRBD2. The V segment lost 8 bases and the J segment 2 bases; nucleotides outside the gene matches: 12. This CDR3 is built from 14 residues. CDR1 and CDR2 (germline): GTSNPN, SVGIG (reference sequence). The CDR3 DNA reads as TGTGCCGCGAAGGGTCTAGCGGCCACCTACGAGCAGTACTTC. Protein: CAAKGLAATYEQYF.

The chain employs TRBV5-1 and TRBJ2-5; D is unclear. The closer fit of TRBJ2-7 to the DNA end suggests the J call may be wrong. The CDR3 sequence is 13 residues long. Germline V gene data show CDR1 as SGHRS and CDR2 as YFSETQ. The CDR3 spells CASSLGYAYEQYF. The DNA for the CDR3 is TGCGCCAGCAGCCTTGGTTATGCCTACGAGCAGTACTTC.

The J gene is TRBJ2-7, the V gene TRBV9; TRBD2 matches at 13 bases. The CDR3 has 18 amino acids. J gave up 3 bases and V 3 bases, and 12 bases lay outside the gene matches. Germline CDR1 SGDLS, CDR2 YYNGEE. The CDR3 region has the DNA TGTGCCAGCAGCGCAGGCGGGGAGGGACTAGCGGGAAACTACGAGCAGTACTTC. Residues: CASSAGGEGLAGNYEQYF.

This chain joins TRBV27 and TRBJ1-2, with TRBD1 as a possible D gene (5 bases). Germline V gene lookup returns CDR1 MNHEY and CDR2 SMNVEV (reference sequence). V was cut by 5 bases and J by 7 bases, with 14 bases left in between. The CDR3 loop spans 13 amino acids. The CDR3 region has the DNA TGTGCCAGCAGTCCGGAAGGGGCAAGTGGCTACACCTTC. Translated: CASSPEGASGYTF.